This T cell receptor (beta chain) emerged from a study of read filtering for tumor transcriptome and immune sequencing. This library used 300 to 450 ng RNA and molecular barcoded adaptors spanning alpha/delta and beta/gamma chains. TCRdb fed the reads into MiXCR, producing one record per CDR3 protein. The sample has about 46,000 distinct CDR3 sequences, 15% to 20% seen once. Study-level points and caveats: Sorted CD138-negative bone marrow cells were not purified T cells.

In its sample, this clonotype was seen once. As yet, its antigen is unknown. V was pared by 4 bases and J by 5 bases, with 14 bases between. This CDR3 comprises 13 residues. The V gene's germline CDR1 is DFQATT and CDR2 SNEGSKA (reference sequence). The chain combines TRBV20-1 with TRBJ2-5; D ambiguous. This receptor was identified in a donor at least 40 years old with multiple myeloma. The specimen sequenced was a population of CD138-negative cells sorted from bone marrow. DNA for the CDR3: TGCAGTGCTAAGGTCAGAGGACGGGAGACCCAGTACTTC. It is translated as CSAKVRGRETQYF.